This is a list of T cell receptor beta chains from one sample in a study of T-cell memory formation after mild COVID-19. A single record per CDR3 protein comes from TCRdb applying MiXCR to the 5' RACE reads. This sample has about 430,000 distinct CDR3 sequences, with roughly 26% found just once. Sequencing used PBMCs or a T cell subset sorted from them (not recorded which). The receptors originated from an adult woman who had mild COVID-19 (a few samples of this study predate the infection). Cell type and time point are not known. Both conserved end residues are part of each CDR3. A D gene is named only where the DNA matches it firmly. Clone size appears in some rows only: once, few, many, or a class for an expanded clone.

size: -
J: TRBJ2-3
D: -
V: TRBV6-2/TRBV6-3
CDR3: CASSYIRVDTQYF
DNA: TGTGCCAGCAGTTACATCAGGGTTGATACGCAGTATTTT

size: few
J: TRBJ2-5
D: TRBD2
V: TRBV20-1
CDR3: CRARSGGAVETQYF
DNA: TGCAGGGCAAGGAGCGGGGGGGCGGTGGAGACCCAGTACTTC

size: few
J: TRBJ2-5
D: -
V: TRBV5-1
CDR3: CASSLALGQGETQYF
DNA: TGCGCCAGCAGCTTGGCGCTGGGACAAGGGGAGACCCAGTACTTC

size: -
J: TRBJ1-4
D: -
V: TRBV5-4
CDR3: CASSFTGVNEKLFF
DNA: TGTGCCAGCAGCTTTACGGGGGTTAATGAAAAACTGTTTTTT

size: few
J: TRBJ2-3
D: -
V: TRBV9
CDR3: CASSVVDLRTDTQYF
DNA: TGTGCCAGCAGCGTAGTAGACCTCCGCACAGATACGCAGTATTTT

size: once
J: TRBJ1-4
D: -
V: TRBV9
CDR3: CASSVGLGDGPIF
DNA: TGTGCAAGCAGCGTAGGACTGGGGGACGGACCAATTTTT

size: few
J: TRBJ2-7
D: -
V: TRBV30
CDR3: CAWLQGSYEQYF
DNA: TGTGCCTGGCTCCAGGGGTCCTACGAGCAGTACTTC

size: few
J: TRBJ2-5
D: TRBD2
V: TRBV9
CDR3: CASSVLAGSSRETQYF
DNA: TGTGCCAGCAGCGTTCTAGCGGGAAGTTCGAGAGAGACCCAGTACTTC

size: few
J: TRBJ2-3
D: TRBD1
V: TRBV5-1
CDR3: CASSAGTGPGTDTQYF
DNA: TGCGCCAGCAGCGCTGGGACAGGCCCCGGTACAGATACGCAGTATTTT

size: few
J: TRBJ1-1
D: -
V: TRBV10-3
CDR3: CAISPTSTTGIGSEAFF
DNA: TGTGCCATCAGTCCGACTTCCACGACAGGTATTGGTTCTGAAGCTTTCTTT

size: few
J: TRBJ1-5
D: TRBD1
V: TRBV6-1
CDR3: CASRTGGGNQPQHF
DNA: TGTGCCAGCAGAACAGGGGGCGGCAATCAGCCCCAGCATTTT

size: many
J: TRBJ1-2
D: -
V: TRBV7-3
CDR3: CASSPEGRGGYTF
DNA: TGTGCCAGCAGCCCCGAAGGCCGGGGGGGCTACACCTTC

size: many
J: TRBJ1-1
D: -
V: TRBV6-5
CDR3: CASTFTGLKTEAFF
DNA: TGTGCCAGCACCTTCACCGGTTTGAAGACTGAAGCTTTCTTT

size: few
J: TRBJ1-5
D: -
V: TRBV4-1
CDR3: CASSPPLRGNQPQHF
DNA: TGCGCCAGCAGCCCCCCCCTAAGAGGCAATCAGCCCCAGCATTTT

size: many
J: TRBJ2-1
D: -
V: TRBV5-1
CDR3: CASSLAGPYNEQFF
DNA: TGCGCCAGCAGCTTGGCCGGACCCTACAATGAGCAGTTCTTC

size: few
J: TRBJ2-5
D: -
V: TRBV6-6
CDR3: CASSYVGETQYF
DNA: TGTGCCAGCAGTTACGTTGGGGAGACCCAGTACTTC

size: -
J: TRBJ2-6
D: -
V: TRBV5-1
CDR3: CASSLSPASYSGANVLTF
DNA: TGCGCCAGCAGCTTGAGTCCGGCCTCCTACTCTGGGGCCAACGTCCTGACTTTC

size: -
J: TRBJ1-1
D: -
V: TRBV30
CDR3: CAWKPQTVLNTEAFF
DNA: TGTGCCTGGAAACCCCAGACAGTTTTGAACACTGAAGCTTTCTTT

size: few
J: TRBJ1-2
D: -
V: TRBV29-1
CDR3: CSVEGSNYGYTF
DNA: TGCAGCGTGGAAGGGTCTAACTATGGCTACACCTTC

size: few
J: TRBJ2-1
D: TRBD2
V: TRBV7-9
CDR3: CASSLPRLLAESYNEQFF
DNA: TGTGCCAGCAGCTTACCCCGATTACTAGCGGAATCCTACAATGAGCAGTTCTTC

size: few
J: TRBJ1-5
D: -
V: TRBV12-3/TRBV12-4
CDR3: CASRAQNQPQHF
DNA: TGTGCCAGCAGGGCCCAGAATCAGCCCCAGCATTTT

size: -
J: TRBJ1-2
D: -
V: TRBV15
CDR3: CATSRDSRLYQTDPDKF
DNA: TGTGCCACCAGCAGAGATTCCAGACTATATCAGACCGATCCGGACAAGTTC

size: -
J: TRBJ1-3
D: -
V: TRBV7-9
CDR3: CASSSRGGGTSGNTIYF
DNA: TGTGCCAGCAGCTCGCGCGGTGGGGGGACTTCTGGAAACACCATATATTTT